A selection of T cell receptor beta chains follows, all from one sample in a study of CD8 T cells in Susac syndrome. TCRdb independently ran MiXCR on the immunoSEQ multiplex PCR reads; one entry per CDR3 protein. The table has under 150,000 distinct CDR3 sequences, roughly 80% seen once. Sequencing input: CD8+ T cells from PBMCs. The receptor source for this set is a human donor with multiple sclerosis. CDR3s include the opening cysteine and the closing phenylalanine or tryptophan. D genes are given only for firm matches. The listing skips clone size in some rows; elsewhere it reads once, few, many or a size class.

TRBV2	.	.	TRBJ2-1	TGTGTCAGCAGTTTAAACGTTAATACTGGTGAGCAGTTCTTC	CVSSLNVNTGEQFF
TRBV24-1	once	.	TRBJ2-1	TGTGCCACCAGTGATTTAACTGTGTACAATGAGCAGTTCTTC	CATSDLTVYNEQFF
TRBV19	.	.	TRBJ2-2	TGTGCCAGTAGCGCTCGAGAGAGCGGGGAGCTGTTTTTT	CASSARESGELFF
TRBV7-6	few	.	TRBJ2-6	TGTGCCAGCAGCTTAGCGTACGGAGCGGTGAAGGTCCTGACTTTC	CASSLAYGAVKVLTF
TRBV7-9	.	.	TRBJ1-1	TGTGCCAGCAGCTTAGGAGAGGAAATGAACACTGAAGCTTTCTTT	CASSLGEEMNTEAFF
TRBV18	few	.	TRBJ2-5	TGTGCCAGCTCACCACGACTACCACAAGAGACCCAGTACTTC	CASSPRLPQETQYF
TRBV5-1	.	TRBD1	TRBJ2-3	TGCGCCAGCAGCTTACAAGGACAGGGCGATCCGTTCACAGATACGCAGTATTTT	CASSLQGQGDPFTDTQYF
TRBV6-1	.	.	TRBJ2-7	TGTGCCAGCAGTGAACCCGCGGGCGGGGACTACGAGCAGTACTTC	CASSEPAGGDYEQYF
TRBV6-1	.	.	TRBJ2-5	TGTGCCAGCAGCCAGCTTGGACCCCTGGGTGTAGAGACCCAGTACTTC	CASSQLGPLGVETQYF
TRBV18	.	TRBD1	TRBJ1-1	TGTGCCAGCTCACGACGGACAGGGAGCACTGAAGCTTTCTTT	CASSRRTGSTEAFF
TRBV12-3/TRBV12-4	.	TRBD1	TRBJ2-7	TGTGCCAGCAGTTACGACAGGGGTAGGGTGGGCTCCTACGAGCAGTACTTC	CASSYDRGRVGSYEQYF
TRBV6-2/TRBV6-3	once	.	TRBJ1-1	TGTGCCAGCAGTCCAAAAAGGACGGGCCGGGAAGCTTTCTTT	CASSPKRTGREAFF
TRBV11-2	.	.	TRBJ1-1	TGTGCCAGCAGCAGCGGGTACACTGAAGCTTTCTTT	CASSSGYTEAFF
TRBV7-9	.	TRBD2	TRBJ2-1	TGTGCCAGCAGCTCTGTCTTTCCTAGCGGGAGTTATAATGAGCAGTTCTTC	CASSSVFPSGSYNEQFF
TRBV5-4	.	.	TRBJ1-1	TGTGCCAGCAGCTTGTGGGCATCGCCGCCCGCCGGCACTGAAGCTTTCTTT	CASSLWASPPAGTEAFF
TRBV2	.	.	TRBJ2-2	TGTGCCAGCACCGAGGGCAGGCCTAACACCGGGGAGCTGTTTTTT	CASTEGRPNTGELFF
TRBV27	.	.	TRBJ2-7	TGTGCCAGCAGTTTAATGTGGGGGGTTCCCCACGAGCAGTACTTC	CASSLMWGVPHEQYF
TRBV5-6	.	.	TRBJ1-6	TGTGCCAGCAGCTCAATCGTCAGTATGATGCCTTCACCCCTCCACTTT	CASSSIVSMMPSPLHF
TRBV20-1	.	.	TRBJ1-6	TGCAGTGCTAGAGATCTCCGGCGGGAGCGACTAATTCATTGGGAACCCCTCCACTTT	CSARDLRRERLIHWEPLHF
TRBV2	few	TRBD1	TRBJ2-7	TGTGCCATCATCCCCCTTACAGGGGGTGACTACGAGCAGTACTTC	CAIIPLTGGDYEQYF
TRBV29-1	.	TRBD2	TRBJ2-1	TGCAGCTTACGACTAGCGGGAGGTATTGTCCCCTACAATGAGCAGTTCTTC	CSLRLAGGIVPYNEQFF
TRBV5-1	.	.	TRBJ2-1	TGCGCCAGCAGCTTCGGTTTGCGGATCTCCTACAATGAGCAGTTCTTC	CASSFGLRISYNEQFF
TRBV7-8	.	.	TRBJ2-5	TGTGCCAGCAGCCCCGGGATCGGGTACCAAGAGACCCAGTACTTC	CASSPGIGYQETQYF
TRBV27	.	TRBD1	TRBJ1-1	TGTGCCAGCAGTGATCTACAGGGGAGGGACACTGAAGCTTTCTTT	CASSDLQGRDTEAFF
TRBV20-1	.	TRBD2	TRBJ2-1	TGCAGTGCTAGAGTGGGACTAGGCGACAATGAGCAGTTCTTC	CSARVGLGDNEQFF
TRBV7-9	.	.	TRBJ1-1	TGTGCCAGCAGCTTGGACCTTTATCAGAACACTGAAGCTTTCTTT	CASSLDLYQNTEAFF
TRBV19	.	TRBD1	TRBJ1-1	TGTGCCAGTCGACAGGGGGCGGGGAACACTGAAGCTTTCTTT	CASRQGAGNTEAFF
TRBV20-1	.	TRBD2	TRBJ2-3	TGCAGTGCTAGAGGGGGGGAGACTAGCGGGAGAACAGATACGCAGTATTTT	CSARGGETSGRTDTQYF
TRBV12-5	.	.	TRBJ2-1	TGTGCTAGTGATTCAACACGGGGGCCCCCCTACAATGAGCAGTTCTTC	CASDSTRGPPYNEQFF
TRBV12-3/TRBV12-4	.	.	TRBJ2-7	TGTGCCAGCAGTTCGGGACGGACGTTCTACGAGCAGTACTTC	CASSSGRTFYEQYF
TRBV6-2/TRBV6-3	.	.	TRBJ1-1	TGTGCCAGCATTGACAGTAGACCTCGGGCTTTCTTT	CASIDSRPRAFF
TRBV6-5	few	.	TRBJ1-2	TGTGCCAGCAGTTACTCGAGGGGGGGCGGCTATGGCTACACCTTC	CASSYSRGGGYGYTF
TRBV3-1	.	.	TRBJ2-5	TGTGCCAGCAGCCGAGTCGTGGGGAACCAAGAGACCCAGTACTTC	CASSRVVGNQETQYF
TRBV7-6	.	TRBD2	TRBJ2-2	TGTGCCAGCAGCTTCGGGACTAGCGGGGGATCGTATAACACCGGGGAGCTGTTTTTT	CASSFGTSGGSYNTGELFF
TRBV4-1	.	TRBD1	TRBJ2-4	TGCGCCAGCAGCCAGAAGACAGGGTTGGCCAAAAACATTCAGTACTTC	CASSQKTGLAKNIQYF